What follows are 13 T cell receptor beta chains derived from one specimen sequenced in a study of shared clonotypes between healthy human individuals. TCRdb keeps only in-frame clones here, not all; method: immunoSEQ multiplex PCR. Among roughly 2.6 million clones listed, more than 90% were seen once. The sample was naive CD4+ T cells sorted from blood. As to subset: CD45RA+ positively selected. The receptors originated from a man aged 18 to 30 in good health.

The CDR3 is CASSLSGSWGNTGELFF. In DNA, the CDR3 is TGTGCCAGCAGCCTGAGCGGGAGTTGGGGGAACACCGGGGAGCTGTTTTTT. The chain recombines TRBV9 with TRBJ2-2; TRBD2 matches at 8 bases. This CDR3 contains 17 residues. Germline lookup yields CDR1 SGDLS and CDR2 YYNGEE. J was trimmed by 1 base and V by 4 bases; bases with no gene match: 9.

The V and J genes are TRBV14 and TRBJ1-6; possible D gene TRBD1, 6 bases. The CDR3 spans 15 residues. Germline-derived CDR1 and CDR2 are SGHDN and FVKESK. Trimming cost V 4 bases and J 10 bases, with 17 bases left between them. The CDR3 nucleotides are TGTGCCAGCAGCCCCGCAACAGGGATACAATCACCCCTCCACTTT. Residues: CASSPATGIQSPLHF.

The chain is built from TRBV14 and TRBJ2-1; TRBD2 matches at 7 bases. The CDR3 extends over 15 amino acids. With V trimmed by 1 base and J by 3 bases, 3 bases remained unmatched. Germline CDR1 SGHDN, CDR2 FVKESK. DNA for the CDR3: TGTGCCAGCAGCCAAGGGGGGGGATACTACAATGAGCAGTTCTTC. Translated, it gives CASSQGGGYYNEQFF.

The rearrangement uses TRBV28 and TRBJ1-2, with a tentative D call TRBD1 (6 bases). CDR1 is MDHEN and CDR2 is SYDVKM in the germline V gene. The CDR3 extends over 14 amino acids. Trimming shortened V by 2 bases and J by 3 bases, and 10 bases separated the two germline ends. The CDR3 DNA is TGTGCCAGCAGTTTAGGGGGACAAGACTATGGCTACACCTTC. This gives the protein CASSLGGQDYGYTF.

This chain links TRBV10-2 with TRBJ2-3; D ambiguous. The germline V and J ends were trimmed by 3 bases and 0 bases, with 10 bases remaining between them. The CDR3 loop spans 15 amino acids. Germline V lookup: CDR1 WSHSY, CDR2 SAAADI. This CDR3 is CASSDTYFSTDTQYF. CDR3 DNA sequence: TGCGCCAGCAGTGATACCTACTTTAGCACAGATACGCAGTATTTT.

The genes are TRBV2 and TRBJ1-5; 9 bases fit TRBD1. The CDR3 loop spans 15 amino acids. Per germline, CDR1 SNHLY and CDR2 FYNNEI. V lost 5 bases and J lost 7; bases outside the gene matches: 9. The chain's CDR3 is CASSSDRGGNQPQHF. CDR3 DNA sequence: TGTGCCAGCAGTTCGGACAGGGGAGGGAACCAGCCCCAGCATTTT.

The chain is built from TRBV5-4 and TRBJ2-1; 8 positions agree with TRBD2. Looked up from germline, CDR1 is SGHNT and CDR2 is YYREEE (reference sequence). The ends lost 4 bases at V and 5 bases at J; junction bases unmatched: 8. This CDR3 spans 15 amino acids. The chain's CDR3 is CASSAGLVVDNEQFF. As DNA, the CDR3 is TGTGCCAGCAGCGCGGGACTAGTCGTAGACAATGAGCAGTTCTTC.

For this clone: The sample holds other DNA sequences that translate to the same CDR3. This CDR3 reads CASSISFSGANVLTF. For the CDR3, the DNA is TGTGCCAGTAGTATTAGCTTCTCTGGGGCCAACGTCCTGACTTTC. The V and J genes are TRBV19 and TRBJ2-6; D call uncertain. Deletions cut 3 bases from V and 0 bases from J, with 6 bases between. This CDR3 spans 15 amino acids. Germline CDR1 is LNHDA and CDR2 is SQIVND (reference sequence).

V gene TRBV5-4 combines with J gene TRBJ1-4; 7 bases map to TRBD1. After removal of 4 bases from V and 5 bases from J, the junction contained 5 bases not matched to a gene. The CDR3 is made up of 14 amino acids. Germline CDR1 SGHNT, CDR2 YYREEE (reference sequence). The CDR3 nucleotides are TGTGCCAGCAGCCCCCAGGGGGGGAATGAAAAACTGTTTTTT. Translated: CASSPQGGNEKLFF.

The CDR3 bases are TGTGCCAGCAGTTACTCGGTGTCGGAGACCCAGTACTTC. It translates to CASSYSVSETQYF. The V call is TRBV6-6, the J call TRBJ2-5; D remains unclear. The CDR3 is 13 residues long. CDR1 and CDR2 (germline): MNHNY, SVGAGI (reference sequence). V was pared by 0 bases and J by 5 bases, with 7 bases between.

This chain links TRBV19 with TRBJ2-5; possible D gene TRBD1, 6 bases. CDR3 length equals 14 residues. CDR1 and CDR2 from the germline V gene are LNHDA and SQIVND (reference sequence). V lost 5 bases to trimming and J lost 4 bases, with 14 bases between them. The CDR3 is CASSGTGNLETQYF. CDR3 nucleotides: TGTGCCAGTAGTGGAACAGGGAACTTAGAGACCCAGTACTTC.

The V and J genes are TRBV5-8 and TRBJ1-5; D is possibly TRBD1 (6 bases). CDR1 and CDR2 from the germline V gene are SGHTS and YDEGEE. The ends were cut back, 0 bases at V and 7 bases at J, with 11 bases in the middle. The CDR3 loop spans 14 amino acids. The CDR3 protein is CASSLEGGRQPQHF. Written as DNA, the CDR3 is TGTGCCAGCAGCTTGGAAGGGGGTCGCCAGCCCCAGCATTTT.

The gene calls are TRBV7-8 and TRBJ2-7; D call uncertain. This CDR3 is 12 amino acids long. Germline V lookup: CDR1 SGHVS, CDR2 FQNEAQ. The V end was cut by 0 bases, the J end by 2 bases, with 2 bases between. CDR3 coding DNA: TGTGCCAGCAGCTTAGCGCCCTACGAGCAGTACTTC. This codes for CASSLAPYEQYF.